Below are 15 T cell receptor beta chains sequenced from a single sample in a study of blood T cell repertoires in COVID-19 (dated by TCRdb to 2020 to 2022). Library preparation employed the immunoSEQ multiplex PCR assay. Entries here come from immuneACCESS through TCRdb and include only in-frame sequences with V and J called. Some clones fail to appear in such tables; in the studies checked, an unresolved V gene covers under half of the shortfall, and the cause of the remainder is unknown. Recorded for this sample are about 200,000 clones; roughly 80% of them occurred a single time. The ten largest clones capture 0.8% to 0.95% of the sample. The sample consisted of peripheral blood. Receptors were obtained from a man aged 60 to 69 with COVID-19, enrolled during active disease.

This chain links TRBV5-1 with TRBJ2-3; tentative D call: TRBD2 (5 bases). Germline assignment: CDR1 SGHRS and CDR2 YFSETQ. V lost 2 bases and J lost 0, with 13 bases in between. The CDR3 contains 16 residues. CDR3 sequence (DNA): TGCGCCAGCAGCTTAACTGGTAGGACTAGCACAGATACGCAGTATTTT. Amino acids: CASSLTGRTSTDTQYF.

There are a few counts of this clone. This chain connects TRBV18 to TRBJ1-1, with 11 positions matching TRBD1. Looked up from germline, CDR1 is KGHSH and CDR2 is LQKENI. J lost 6 bases, V lost 6 bases, and 9 bases had no gene match. The CDR3 is 15 amino acids. The CDR3 sequence is CASSGTGGRISEAFF. The CDR3 coding sequence is TGTGCCAGCTCGGGGACAGGGGGTAGAATCTCTGAAGCTTTCTTT. Full variable domain (missing parts from reference TRBV18 and TRBJ1-1): NAGVMQNPRHLVRRRGQEARLRCSPMKGHSHVYWYRQLPEEGLKFMVYLQKENIIDESGMPKERFSAEFPKEGPSILRIQQVVRGDSAAYFCASSGTGGRISEAFFGQGTRLTVV.

V usage is TRBV6-1 and J usage is TRBJ2-1; a possible D gene is TRBD1 (6 bases). CDR1 is MNHNS and CDR2 is SASEGT in the germline V gene. The CDR3 is 14 amino acids. V gave up 3 bases and J gave up 3 bases, with 9 bases separating them. The DNA for the CDR3 is TGTGCCAGCAGTGACCGGACAGTCTACAATGAGCAGTTCTTC. This codes for CASSDRTVYNEQFF.

Here the CDR3 DNA reads TGCGCCAGCCGGGGACAGTTTATTGGCTCTGGGGCCAACGTCCTGACTTTC. Amino acid sequence: CASRGQFIGSGANVLTF. The V call is TRBV5-1, the J call TRBJ2-6; 7 nucleotides match TRBD1. CDR1 SGHRS and CDR2 YFSETQ come from the germline V gene. The CDR3 has 17 residues. V lost 7 bases and J lost 0; bases outside the gene matches: 10. Full variable domain (outside the CDR3, taken from reference TRBV5-1 and TRBJ2-6): KAGVTQTPRYLIKTRGQQVTLSCSPISGHRSVSWYQQTPGQGLQFLFEYFSETQRNKGNFPGRFSGRQFSNSRSEMNVSTLELGDSALYLCASRGQFIGSGANVLTFGAGSRLTVL.

The chain links TRBV5-4 to TRBJ2-7; 8 nucleotides match TRBD1. V lost 4 bases, J lost 9 bases, and 12 bases stayed unmatched. This CDR3 has 14 residues. Germline V CDR1 and CDR2: SGHNT, YYREEE (reference sequence). The CDR3 sequence is CASSLEGQAFGQYF. In DNA, the CDR3 is TGTGCCAGCAGCCTGGAGGGACAGGCTTTTGGGCAGTACTTC. Supplemented by reference TRBV5-4 and TRBJ2-7, the full variable domain reads ETGVTQSPTHLIKTRGQQVTLRCSSQSGHNTVSWYQQALGQGPQFIFQYYREEENGRGNFPPRFSGLQFPNYSSELNVNALELDDSALYLCASSLEGQAFGQYFGPGTRLTVT.

CDR3 coding DNA: TGCGCCAGCTCGAGGGGACTAGCGGGGGTTTACGAGCAGTACTTC. It yields the protein CASSRGLAGVYEQYF. The J gene is TRBJ2-7, the V gene TRBV5-1; 14 bases line up with TRBD2. Germline V gives CDR1 SGHRS, CDR2 YFSETQ. There are 15 residues in the CDR3. V lost 7 bases and J lost 4; bases outside the gene matches: 7.

This clone came up a few times. V is TRBV29-1 and J is TRBJ1-1; D possibly corresponds to TRBD1 (5 bases). CDR1 is SQVTM, CDR2 ANQGSEA, per germline. This CDR3 region has 13 residues. V dropped 3 bases and J dropped 4 bases, with 12 bases sitting between them. The CDR3 sequence: CSVDKRGRTEAFF. The CDR3 DNA reads TGCAGCGTTGATAAAAGGGGCCGCACTGAAGCTTTCTTT. Looking up the rest from reference TRBV29-1 and TRBJ1-1 gives the full variable domain: SAVISQKPSRDICQRGTSLTIQCQVDSQVTMMFWYRQQPGQSLTLIATANQGSEATYESGFVIDKFPISRPNLTFSTLTVSNMSPEDSSIYLCSVDKRGRTEAFFGQGTRLTVV.

The V call is TRBV4-2, the J call TRBJ1-4, with unresolved D. V gave up 2 bases and J gave up 11 bases, with 12 bases separating them. Germline V gives CDR1 LGHNA, CDR2 YNFKEQ. This CDR3 has 13 residues. The DNA for the CDR3 is TGTGCCAGCAGCCAACCCGCGGAGACCAAACTGTTTTTT. Translating gives CASSQPAETKLFF.

CDR3 sequence: CASSQVAGYGRTEAFF. CDR3 sequence (DNA): TGTGCCAGCAGCCAAGTTGCGGGGTATGGTAGGACTGAAGCTTTCTTT. The chain links TRBV14 to TRBJ1-1; no definite D call. Trimming stripped 1 base from V and 5 bases from J, with 17 bases between. Germline V gene sequence: CDR1 SGHDN, CDR2 FVKESK. The CDR3 sequence is 16 residues long.

This clone was counted between two and nine times. CDR3 nucleotides: TGTGCCAGCAGTTACCCGGGGGGAGGGGGTCGCGATGGCTACACCTTC. Its protein is CASSYPGGGGRDGYTF. V is TRBV6-2 or TRBV6-3 and J is TRBJ1-2, with a weak D call TRBD1 (6 bases). The length of the CDR3 is 16 residues. Trimming pared 2 bases from V and 6 bases from J, leaving 19 bases between. The V gene's germline CDR1 is MNHEY and CDR2 SVGEGT.

This clone was found once. The CDR3 DNA is TGTGCCAGCAGCGTAGGGACAGGGGGTTACTACGAGCAGTACTTC. This codes for CASSVGTGGYYEQYF. The chain carries TRBV9 and TRBJ2-7, with 10 bases identical to TRBD1. The CDR3 extends over 15 amino acids. Germline CDR1 and CDR2: SGDLS and YYNGEE. Trimming cost V 0 bases and J 3 bases; bases outside gene matches: 3.

For the CDR3, the DNA is TGTGCCAGCAGCTCTACGCTCAGGGGCTACGAGCAGTACTTC. As protein: CASSSTLRGYEQYF. The chain employs TRBV6-2 or TRBV6-3 and TRBJ2-7, with a weak D call TRBD1 (6 bases). The germline V gene encodes CDR1 MNHEY and CDR2 SVGEGT. V was cut by 6 bases and J by 3 bases, with 15 bases left in between. This CDR3 spans 14 amino acids.

The chain uses TRBV7-9 and TRBJ2-1; 7 positions match TRBD1. J lost 3 bases, V lost 5 bases, and 7 bases had no gene match. The CDR3 runs 15 residues. Germline V gene lookup returns CDR1 SEHNR and CDR2 FQNEAQ (reference sequence). The CDR3 protein is CASSPGTVFYNEQFF. The CDR3 coding sequence is TGTGCCAGCAGCCCCGGGACAGTGTTCTACAATGAGCAGTTCTTC. Full variable domain (missing parts from reference TRBV7-9 and TRBJ2-1): DTGVSQNPRHKITKRGQNVTFRCDPISEHNRLYWYRQTLGQGPEFLTYFQNEAQLEKSRLLSDRFSAERPKGSFSTLEIQRTEQGDSAMYLCASSPGTVFYNEQFFGPGTRLTVL.

This clone was seen only a few times. A read error may produce the germline difference seen at one junction end. J is TRBJ1-4 and V is TRBV3-1 (or the pseudogene TRBV3-2); no clear D. This CDR3 is built from 12 residues. Per the germline V gene, CDR1 is LGHDT and CDR2 is YNNKEL (reference sequence). The CDR3 sequence is CASSQGGFLAYF. The CDR3 nucleotides are TGTGCCAGCAGCCAAGGTGGCTTCTTGGCTTATTTT.

The chain joins TRBV18 to TRBJ2-7, with D possibly TRBD1 on 7 matching bases. Trimming cost V 1 base and J 4 bases, with 14 bases left between them. This CDR3 spans 15 amino acids. Germline assignment: CDR1 KGHSH and CDR2 LQKENI. The CDR3 DNA is TGTGCCAGCTCACCACTTCAGGGGGGAAATTACGAGCAGTACTTC. Protein: CASSPLQGGNYEQYF.